This is a list of T cell receptor beta chains from one sample in a study of blood T cell repertoires in COVID-19. The method was immunoSEQ multiplex PCR; TCRdb's version includes in-frame clones alone and lacks a portion of them. The table has about 120,000 clones, about 79% seen once. Source material: peripheral blood. These receptors were taken from a woman aged 70-85 years with acute or convalescent COVID-19. CDR3s include the opening cysteine and the closing phenylalanine or tryptophan. A D gene is named only where the DNA matches it firmly. A row's size may be missing; if present it is once, few, many or a size class.

cdr3_nt: TGCGCCAGCAGCCGGGGCCAGGGCTTGAACACTGAAGCTTTCTTT
cdr3_aa: CASSRGQGLNTEAFF
d_call: -
clone_size: once
v_call: TRBV4-3
j_call: TRBJ1-1

cdr3_nt: TGTGCCAGCAGTTTCTCGCGGTCCTCCTACAATGAGCAGTTCTTC
cdr3_aa: CASSFSRSSYNEQFF
d_call: -
clone_size: -
v_call: TRBV6-2/TRBV6-3
j_call: TRBJ2-1

cdr3_nt: TGTGCCAGCAGCGGACGGCCGGGACAGGGGGCGAACACCGGGGAGCTGTTTTTT
cdr3_aa: CASSGRPGQGANTGELFF
d_call: TRBD1
clone_size: -
v_call: TRBV9
j_call: TRBJ2-2

cdr3_nt: TGTGCCAGCAGTTTCACAGGGGTGAACAGTGAAGCTTTCTTT
cdr3_aa: CASSFTGVNSEAFF
d_call: TRBD1
clone_size: -
v_call: TRBV27
j_call: TRBJ1-1

cdr3_nt: TGCGCCAGCAGCTTGGGAGCGATGAGCTCCTACAATGAGCAGTTCTTC
cdr3_aa: CASSLGAMSSYNEQFF
d_call: -
clone_size: -
v_call: TRBV5-1
j_call: TRBJ2-1

cdr3_nt: TGTGCCAGTAGTACCTCCGGGAGCTACACTGGGGCCAACGTCCTGACTTTC
cdr3_aa: CASSTSGSYTGANVLTF
d_call: -
clone_size: few
v_call: TRBV19
j_call: TRBJ2-6

cdr3_nt: TGTGCCAGCAGCCCCGACAGTTATGGCTACACCTTC
cdr3_aa: CASSPDSYGYTF
d_call: -
clone_size: -
v_call: TRBV5-4
j_call: TRBJ1-2

cdr3_nt: TGTGCCAGCACCCCAGGGACAGGGGATCGCGACGAGCAGTACTTC
cdr3_aa: CASTPGTGDRDEQYF
d_call: TRBD1
clone_size: -
v_call: TRBV6-5
j_call: TRBJ2-7

cdr3_nt: TGTGCCAGCAGCTTGGCCGGTGGCGGGGGGCTCTCCTACGAGCAGTACTTC
cdr3_aa: CASSLAGGGGLSYEQYF
d_call: TRBD2
clone_size: -
v_call: TRBV5-8
j_call: TRBJ2-7

cdr3_nt: TGCGCCAGCAGCTTGGGACAGGGGTACACCGGGGAGCTGTTTTTT
cdr3_aa: CASSLGQGYTGELFF
d_call: TRBD1
clone_size: -
v_call: TRBV5-1
j_call: TRBJ2-2

cdr3_nt: TGTGCCAGCTTTAGCGGGGGGGTCACCGGGGAGCTGTTTTTT
cdr3_aa: CASFSGGVTGELFF
d_call: TRBD2
clone_size: -
v_call: TRBV7-2
j_call: TRBJ2-2

cdr3_nt: TGTGCCAGCAGCTTAATTACTGAGGGTGAGCAGTTCTTC
cdr3_aa: CASSLITEGEQFF
d_call: -
clone_size: once
v_call: TRBV7-9
j_call: TRBJ2-1

cdr3_nt: TGTGCCAGCAGCTTTACAGGGTCAGATACGCAGTATTTT
cdr3_aa: CASSFTGSDTQYF
d_call: -
clone_size: -
v_call: TRBV13
j_call: TRBJ2-3

cdr3_nt: TGTGCCAGCAGCTTAGGGCTCATGAACACTGAAGCTTTCTTT
cdr3_aa: CASSLGLMNTEAFF
d_call: -
clone_size: once
v_call: TRBV11-3
j_call: TRBJ1-1

cdr3_nt: TGTGCCAGCTCGAGGTCACCGAGCAATCAGCCCCAGCATTTT
cdr3_aa: CASSRSPSNQPQHF
d_call: -
clone_size: -
v_call: TRBV9
j_call: TRBJ1-5

cdr3_nt: TGCGCCAGCAGCTTGGACGTACTTAACTATGGCTACACCTTC
cdr3_aa: CASSLDVLNYGYTF
d_call: -
clone_size: -
v_call: TRBV5-1
j_call: TRBJ1-2

cdr3_nt: TGTGCCAGCTCACCTGGACTAGCGGGTTACTACGAGCAGTACTTC
cdr3_aa: CASSPGLAGYYEQYF
d_call: TRBD2
clone_size: -
v_call: TRBV18
j_call: TRBJ2-7

cdr3_nt: TGTGCCAGCAGCTTTCTGGGAGGGAGGGGCACAGATACGCAGTATTTT
cdr3_aa: CASSFLGGRGTDTQYF
d_call: TRBD2
clone_size: -
v_call: TRBV5-4
j_call: TRBJ2-3

cdr3_nt: TGTGCCAGTAGTATCGGGACAGGGGGTTTCTACGAGCAGTACTTC
cdr3_aa: CASSIGTGGFYEQYF
d_call: TRBD1
clone_size: -
v_call: TRBV19
j_call: TRBJ2-7

cdr3_nt: TGTGCCAGCAGTGACCCGGGACGGGGACTGACTAACTATGGCTACACCTTC
cdr3_aa: CASSDPGRGLTNYGYTF
d_call: -
clone_size: few
v_call: TRBV5-6
j_call: TRBJ1-2

cdr3_nt: TGTGCCAGCTCGGGGACTGAAGCTTTCTTT
cdr3_aa: CASSGTEAFF
d_call: -
clone_size: few
v_call: TRBV12-1
j_call: TRBJ1-1

cdr3_nt: TGTGCCACCATAAGGGGGCAGGGGGCCAATACTGAAGCTTTCTTT
cdr3_aa: CATIRGQGANTEAFF
d_call: TRBD1
clone_size: -
v_call: TRBV6-5
j_call: TRBJ1-1

cdr3_nt: TGTGCCAGCAGCCCCGGGACAGATACGCAGTATTTT
cdr3_aa: CASSPGTDTQYF
d_call: -
clone_size: -
v_call: TRBV7-8
j_call: TRBJ2-3

cdr3_nt: TGTGCCAGCAGCTTAGGGGCCCGGGATTATAATTCACCCCTCCACTTT
cdr3_aa: CASSLGARDYNSPLHF
d_call: -
clone_size: -
v_call: TRBV7-2
j_call: TRBJ1-6

cdr3_nt: TGTGCCAGCAGCGTACCAGGGGCTGGAAACACCATATATTTT
cdr3_aa: CASSVPGAGNTIYF
d_call: -
clone_size: -
v_call: TRBV5-8
j_call: TRBJ1-3

cdr3_nt: TGTGCCAGCACCTCCCAGCCCAGAGGGACAGGACGTCAGTACTTC
cdr3_aa: CASTSQPRGTGRQYF
d_call: TRBD1
clone_size: -
v_call: TRBV2
j_call: TRBJ2-5

cdr3_nt: TGTGCCAGCGGGGCACAGACCGGGGATACGCAGTATTTT
cdr3_aa: CASGAQTGDTQYF
d_call: -
clone_size: -
v_call: TRBV11-2
j_call: TRBJ2-3

cdr3_nt: TGTGCCAGCAGTTACGACCCGGGACTAGCGAAAGAGACCCAGTACTTC
cdr3_aa: CASSYDPGLAKETQYF
d_call: TRBD2
clone_size: -
v_call: TRBV6-2/TRBV6-3
j_call: TRBJ2-5

cdr3_nt: TGTGCCACCAGTGACTCAGGCTCTCGACTAGCGGGGGTTACAGATACGCAGTATTTT
cdr3_aa: CATSDSGSRLAGVTDTQYF
d_call: TRBD2
clone_size: -
v_call: TRBV24-1
j_call: TRBJ2-3

cdr3_nt: TGTGCCAGCAGCGCTGACAGGGGGCGGACAGATACGCAGTATTTT
cdr3_aa: CASSADRGRTDTQYF
d_call: TRBD1
clone_size: -
v_call: TRBV7-3
j_call: TRBJ2-3

cdr3_nt: TGTGCCAGCTCACTCCCCGGGGGGGCCTCTGAGCAGTTCTTC
cdr3_aa: CASSLPGGASEQFF
d_call: TRBD2
clone_size: -
v_call: TRBV18
j_call: TRBJ2-1

cdr3_nt: TGTGCCAGCAGCTGGGACGGGACAGGCTACCGAGATACGCAGTATTTT
cdr3_aa: CASSWDGTGYRDTQYF
d_call: TRBD1
clone_size: -
v_call: TRBV7-6
j_call: TRBJ2-3

cdr3_nt: TGTGCCAGCAGCTTGGACAACAAAAACATTCAGTACTTC
cdr3_aa: CASSLDNKNIQYF
d_call: -
clone_size: -
v_call: TRBV11-3
j_call: TRBJ2-4

cdr3_nt: TGTGCCAGCAGCCAAGGAGGGATGCATGGCTACACCTTC
cdr3_aa: CASSQGGMHGYTF
d_call: -
clone_size: few
v_call: TRBV3-1/TRBV3-2
j_call: TRBJ1-2

cdr3_nt: TGTGCCAGCAGCCGAGGGGGGGGCACTGAAGCTTTCTTT
cdr3_aa: CASSRGGGTEAFF
d_call: -
clone_size: -
v_call: TRBV27
j_call: TRBJ1-1

cdr3_nt: TGTGCCAGCAGTTACGCGGGTGGAAACACTGAAGCTTTCTTT
cdr3_aa: CASSYAGGNTEAFF
d_call: -
clone_size: -
v_call: TRBV6-6
j_call: TRBJ1-1

cdr3_nt: TGTGCCATCAGTGAGGCCCGACAGGGGCCTAACTATGGCTACACCTTC
cdr3_aa: CAISEARQGPNYGYTF
d_call: TRBD1
clone_size: -
v_call: TRBV10-3
j_call: TRBJ1-2

cdr3_nt: TGTGCCAGTGCCCGAGGGGGACCCAGGAACACTGAAGCTTTCTTT
cdr3_aa: CASARGGPRNTEAFF
d_call: -
clone_size: -
v_call: TRBV19
j_call: TRBJ1-1

cdr3_nt: TGCGCCAGCAGCCCCGAACAGCGGGGGGGTATAGATACGCAGTATTTT
cdr3_aa: CASSPEQRGGIDTQYF
d_call: TRBD2
clone_size: once
v_call: TRBV5-1
j_call: TRBJ2-3

cdr3_nt: TGTGCCAGCAGCCCGGGGGGCGCCCTACAAGATACGCAGTATTTT
cdr3_aa: CASSPGGALQDTQYF
d_call: -
clone_size: -
v_call: TRBV11-2
j_call: TRBJ2-3

cdr3_nt: TGTGCCATCAGGGAGACAGGTGAAGCTTTCTTT
cdr3_aa: CAIRETGEAFF
d_call: -
clone_size: -
v_call: TRBV10-3
j_call: TRBJ1-1

cdr3_nt: TGTGCCATCAGTGTACAGGGTCAGAATTCACCCCTCCACTTT
cdr3_aa: CAISVQGQNSPLHF
d_call: -
clone_size: -
v_call: TRBV10-3
j_call: TRBJ1-6

cdr3_nt: TGTGCCTGGAGGGCGGCGGGGAACACTGAAGCTTTCTTT
cdr3_aa: CAWRAAGNTEAFF
d_call: -
clone_size: few
v_call: TRBV30
j_call: TRBJ1-1

cdr3_nt: TGTGCCAGCAGCCAAGATAGTTCCGTTGTCAGGGGGCTGGAAGCTTTCTTT
cdr3_aa: CASSQDSSVVRGLEAFF
d_call: TRBD1
clone_size: few
v_call: TRBV4-2
j_call: TRBJ1-1

cdr3_nt: TGTGCCAGCAGTCCCAGCCAAGAGACCCAGTACTTC
cdr3_aa: CASSPSQETQYF
d_call: -
clone_size: -
v_call: TRBV11-2
j_call: TRBJ2-5

cdr3_nt: TGTGCCAGCTCACCAGGCATCAGCGGGGGGCCCAATGAGCAGTTCTTC
cdr3_aa: CASSPGISGGPNEQFF
d_call: TRBD2
clone_size: many
v_call: TRBV18
j_call: TRBJ2-1

cdr3_nt: TGTGCCAGCAGTGAACACGGTCCCGATCTCTCTGGAAACACCATATATTTT
cdr3_aa: CASSEHGPDLSGNTIYF
d_call: -
clone_size: few
v_call: TRBV6-1
j_call: TRBJ1-3

cdr3_nt: TGTGCCAGCAGCCCCGAGCGGTCCAACTATGGCTACACCTTC
cdr3_aa: CASSPERSNYGYTF
d_call: -
clone_size: -
v_call: TRBV11-3
j_call: TRBJ1-2

cdr3_nt: TGTGCCAGCAGCCAAGATCCCGTTAATGGAGGGATTAGTGAAAAACTGTTTTTT
cdr3_aa: CASSQDPVNGGISEKLFF
d_call: -
clone_size: once
v_call: TRBV4-2
j_call: TRBJ1-4

cdr3_nt: TGTGCTAGTGTGGGGCGGAACACCGGGGAGCTGTTTTTT
cdr3_aa: CASVGRNTGELFF
d_call: -
clone_size: few
v_call: TRBV12-5
j_call: TRBJ2-2

cdr3_nt: TGTGCCAGCAGCCAAGAGAACAGGGCCCACTATGGCTACACCTTC
cdr3_aa: CASSQENRAHYGYTF
d_call: -
clone_size: -
v_call: TRBV4-2
j_call: TRBJ1-2

cdr3_nt: TGTGCCAGTAGTATAGGGGCAGGACAGGGTAATGAAAAACTGTTTTTT
cdr3_aa: CASSIGAGQGNEKLFF
d_call: TRBD1
clone_size: -
v_call: TRBV19
j_call: TRBJ1-4

cdr3_nt: TGTGCCAGCCAAACTGTGGTGAACACTGAAGCTTTCTTT
cdr3_aa: CASQTVVNTEAFF
d_call: -
clone_size: -
v_call: TRBV27
j_call: TRBJ1-1

cdr3_nt: TGTGCCAGCAGGGCAGGGGGGTCGGGAGGCTACACCTTC
cdr3_aa: CASRAGGSGGYTF
d_call: TRBD1
clone_size: -
v_call: TRBV2
j_call: TRBJ1-2